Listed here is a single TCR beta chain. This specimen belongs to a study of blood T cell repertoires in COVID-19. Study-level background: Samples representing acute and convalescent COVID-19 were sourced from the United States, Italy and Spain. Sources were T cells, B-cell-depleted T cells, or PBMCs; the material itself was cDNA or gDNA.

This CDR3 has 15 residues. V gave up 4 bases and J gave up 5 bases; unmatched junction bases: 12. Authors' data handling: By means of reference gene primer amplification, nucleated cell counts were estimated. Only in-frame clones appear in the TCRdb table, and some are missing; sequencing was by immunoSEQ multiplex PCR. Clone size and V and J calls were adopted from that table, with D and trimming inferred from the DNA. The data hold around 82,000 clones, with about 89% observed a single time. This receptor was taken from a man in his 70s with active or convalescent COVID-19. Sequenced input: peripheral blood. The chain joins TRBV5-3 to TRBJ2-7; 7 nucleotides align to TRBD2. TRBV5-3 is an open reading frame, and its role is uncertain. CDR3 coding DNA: TGTGCCAGAAGCAGGCCCCTCGGGGGGAGGAACGAGCAGTACTTC. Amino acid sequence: CARSRPLGGRNEQYF.